Presented here are 25 T cell receptor beta chains from one specimen sequenced in a study of cytomegalovirus exposure and HLA in healthy donors (dated by TCRdb to about 2017). Preparation of the library involved the immunoSEQ multiplex PCR assay. The multiplex PCR relied on a mix of 60 forward primers for TCR Vbeta segments and 13 reverse primers for TCR Jbeta segments. TCRdb took over this immuneACCESS table, retaining in-frame rearrangements with V and J assigned. Such tables are incomplete; in checked studies, under half of the missing clones stem from an unresolved V gene, and the remainder is unexplained. The record for this sample contains roughly 75,000 clones. The top ten clonotypes cover around 5% of the sample. The sequenced material came from PBMCs. These receptors were taken from a middle-aged man in good health and CMV-seronegative.

The chain recombines TRBV27 with TRBJ2-1; TRBD2 agrees at 11 bases. The junction had 12 bases not matched to a gene; V was cut back by 4 bases and J by 7 bases. The germline gives CDR1 MNHEY, CDR2 SMNVEV (reference sequence). The length of the CDR3 is 17 residues. The CDR3, as DNA: TGTGCCAGCAGTTCCAGCCTGACTAGCGGGATAGTGAATGAGCAGTTCTTC. Encoded protein: CASSSSLTSGIVNEQFF.

The genes are TRBV5-4 and TRBJ2-7; D call uncertain. The CDR3 is 12 residues long. The germline gives CDR1 SGHNT, CDR2 YYREEE (reference sequence). V was cut by 2 bases and J by 1 base, with 4 bases left in between. CDR3: CASSFNSYEQYF. CDR3 nucleotides: TGTGCCAGCAGCTTCAATTCCTACGAGCAGTACTTC.

This chain connects TRBV10-3 to TRBJ2-1, with 14 nucleotides matching TRBD2. The trim removed 4 bases at V and 5 bases at J, leaving 4 bases unmatched. From germline, CDR1 is ENHRY and CDR2 SYGVKD. CDR3 length: 16 residues. The DNA for the CDR3 is TGTGCCATCAGTGTGGTGGGACTAGCGGGGGACAATGAGCAGTTCTTC. Encoded protein: CAISVVGLAGDNEQFF.

The V call is TRBV19, the J call TRBJ1-2; D gene uncertain. With 9 bases removed from V and 8 bases from J, the gap between germline ends came to 4 bases. This CDR3 has 8 amino acids. Germline V gene lookup returns CDR1 LNHDA and CDR2 SQIVND (reference sequence). CDR3 bases: TGTGCCAGGAGGGGCTACACCTTC. Translation: CARRGYTF.

The chain joins TRBV18 to TRBJ2-1, with 12 bases that match TRBD2. The CDR3 is made up of 17 amino acids. CDR1 is KGHSH, CDR2 LQKENI, per germline. V was pared by 3 bases and J by 0 bases, with 3 bases of the junction left unmatched. The CDR3 DNA is TGTGCCAGCTCACCCCTGACTAGCGGGAGCTCCTACAATGAGCAGTTCTTC. It encodes CASSPLTSGSSYNEQFF.

In the case of this clone: The junction does not match germline at one end; this may be a read error. The V call is TRBV7-7, the J call TRBJ2-3; a weak D match, TRBD2 (6 bases). The CDR3 runs 14 residues. The germline gives CDR1 SSHAT, CDR2 FNYEAQ (reference sequence). CDR3 in amino acids: CASSPAGSPDTQYF. For the CDR3, the DNA is TGTGCTAGCAGCCCCGCGGGGTCCCCAGATACGCAGTATTTT.

The rearrangement uses TRBV11-2 and TRBJ2-7, with D possibly TRBD2 on 5 matching bases. V lost 0 bases, J lost 3 bases, and 18 bases lay in between. The CDR3 totals 17 residues. The germline gives CDR1 SGHAT, CDR2 FQNNGV. CDR3: CASSLEFGRGNNYEQYF. Written as DNA, the CDR3 is TGTGCCAGCAGCTTAGAATTCGGTCGGGGAAACAACTACGAGCAGTACTTC.

The chain uses TRBV9 and TRBJ2-7, with 10 bases that match TRBD2. The CDR3 is made up of 16 amino acids. Germline CDR1 SGDLS, CDR2 YYNGEE. The trim removed 0 bases at V and 7 bases at J, leaving 10 bases unmatched. CDR3 bases: TGTGCCAGCAGCGTAGCTAGCGGGGGATACCAGGCGGAGCAGTACTTC. This codes for CASSVASGGYQAEQYF.

The CDR3, as DNA: TGTGCCAGCATCCCACTCGCCGGGGGGGACGAGCAGTACTTC. Protein: CASIPLAGGDEQYF. This sequence joins TRBV28 and TRBJ2-7; 8 nucleotides align to TRBD2. Germline loops: CDR1 MDHEN, CDR2 SYDVKM. V shed 7 bases, J shed 5 bases, and the junction held 10 bases outside the gene matches. This CDR3 is built from 14 residues.

The rearrangement uses TRBV6-5 and TRBJ2-3; 7 bases align to TRBD1. J gave up 0 bases and V 6 bases, and 6 bases lay outside the gene matches. CDR3 length: 15 amino acids. CDR1 is MNHEY and CDR2 is SVGAGI in the germline V gene. The CDR3 region has the DNA TGTGCCAGCAGAAGAGACAGGGCCAGCACAGATACGCAGTATTTT. This gives the protein CASRRDRASTDTQYF.

This chain uses TRBV5-1 with TRBJ2-7, with D unclear. The CDR3 has 13 residues. Trimming removed 4 bases from V and 1 base from J, with 9 bases in between. Germline values: CDR1 SGHRS, CDR2 YFSETQ. The CDR3 here is CASSHTTSYEQYF. The CDR3 DNA reads as TGCGCCAGCAGCCATACGACATCCTACGAGCAGTACTTC.

The chain uses TRBV11-2 and TRBJ2-7; TRBD1 matches 8 bases. CDR1 is SGHAT, CDR2 FQNNGV, per germline. The V gene end was trimmed by 5 bases and the J gene end by 4 bases; junction bases not matched to a gene: 13. CDR3 length: 16 amino acids. The CDR3 DNA sequence: TGTGCCAGCAGCCCCCGCCGCCGGACAGGGCTGTACGAGCAGTACTTC. This encodes CASSPRRRTGLYEQYF.

This chain joins TRBV7-8 and TRBJ1-2; 12 bases line up with TRBD1. J lost 6 bases, V lost 2 bases, and 4 bases had no gene match. This CDR3 region has 15 residues. Germline CDR1 is SGHVS and CDR2 is FQNEAQ. The CDR3 reads CASSLIRDRGHGYTF. The CDR3 nucleotides are TGTGCCAGCAGCTTAATAAGGGACAGGGGGCATGGCTACACCTTC.

This chain joins TRBV11-3 and TRBJ2-7, with 7 bases that match TRBD1. The ends lost 5 bases at V and 2 bases at J; junction bases unmatched: 6. Per germline, CDR1 SGHNT and CDR2 YENEEA. This CDR3 spans 14 amino acids. CDR3 coding DNA: TGTGCCAGCAGCGGGGGACAGAGTCCCTACGAGCAGTACTTC. Translating it yields CASSGGQSPYEQYF.

V and J are TRBV5-4 and TRBJ1-1, with a tentative D call TRBD1 (6 bases). Germline CDR1 reads SGHNT; CDR2 reads YYREEE (reference sequence). CDR3 size: 14 residues. V lost 2 bases to trimming and J lost 4 bases, with 12 bases between them. The CDR3 region is CASSFLQGVTEAFF. CDR3 bases: TGTGCCAGCAGCTTCTTACAGGGCGTCACTGAAGCTTTCTTT.

V usage is TRBV4-3 and J usage is TRBJ1-2; 12 positions agree with TRBD1. Looked up from germline, CDR1 is LGHNA and CDR2 is YSLEER. The CDR3 is 14 amino acids. V dropped 3 bases and J dropped 8; count of bases not matched to a gene: 4. DNA of the CDR3: TGCGCCAGCAGCCACGGGACAGGGGGCGTCGGCTACACCTTC. It yields the protein CASSHGTGGVGYTF.

The chain combines TRBV5-1 with TRBJ1-1; 7 positions match TRBD1. The CDR3 loop spans 15 amino acids. The junction had 3 bases not matched to a gene; V was cut back by 1 base and J by 0 bases. The germline V gene encodes CDR1 SGHRS and CDR2 YFSETQ. The CDR3 region is CASSLTGQMNTEAFF. The CDR3 nucleotides are TGCGCCAGCAGCTTGACGGGACAGATGAACACTGAAGCTTTCTTT.

This chain uses TRBV5-1 with TRBJ2-3; possible D gene TRBD1, 6 bases. CDR1 is SGHRS and CDR2 is YFSETQ in the germline V gene. The CDR3 totals 14 residues. The V end lost 3 bases, the J end lost 2 bases, and 10 bases lay between the germline ends. The CDR3: CASSSRQVTDTQYF. The CDR3 bases are TGCGCCAGCAGCTCGAGACAGGTCACAGATACGCAGTATTTT.

V is TRBV7-2 and J is TRBJ1-1, with TRBD1 as a possible D gene (6 bases). V gave up 5 bases and J gave up 4 bases, with 17 bases separating them. Germline V lookup: CDR1 SGHTA, CDR2 FQGNSA. The CDR3 covers 15 residues. CDR3 nucleotides: TGTGCCAGCAGCACGACCGGGGGGGCCATCACTGAAGCTTTCTTT. Protein sequence: CASSTTGGAITEAFF.

The J gene is TRBJ2-3, the V gene TRBV13, with 11 bases matching TRBD2. The ends lost 4 bases at V and 6 bases at J; junction bases unmatched: 6. The CDR3 spans 15 residues. CDR1 and CDR2 (germline): PRHDT, FYEKMQ (reference sequence). The CDR3 spells CASSSGLAGLDTQYF. CDR3 nucleotides: TGTGCCAGCAGCTCAGGACTAGCGGGCCTGGATACGCAGTATTTT.

This sequence joins TRBV4-1 and TRBJ1-1, with D hard to call. The CDR3 extends over 15 amino acids. Per germline, CDR1 MGHRA and CDR2 YSYEKL. Trimming shortened V by 0 bases and J by 3 bases, and 11 bases separated the two germline ends. The CDR3 DNA reads as TGCGCCAGCAGCCAAGATCTAACAGAACACACTGAAGCTTTCTTT. Encoded protein: CASSQDLTEHTEAFF.

The rearrangement uses TRBV6-5 and TRBJ1-1; weak D call: TRBD1 (5 bases). Germline CDR1 reads MNHEY; CDR2 reads SVGAGI. V dropped 4 bases and J dropped 0 bases, with 6 bases sitting between them. The CDR3 has 13 amino acids. CDR3 DNA sequence: TGTGCCAGCAGTTCGACAGTGAACACTGAAGCTTTCTTT. Translated: CASSSTVNTEAFF.

This chain joins TRBV9 and TRBJ1-4; 7 bases are a match to TRBD1. The CDR3 loop spans 15 amino acids. J gave up 8 bases and V 0 bases, and 7 bases lay outside the gene matches. Germline values: CDR1 SGDLS, CDR2 YYNGEE. The CDR3, as DNA: TGTGCCAGCAGCGTAGCCGGAGGGACAGCAGAAAAACTGTTTTTT. Translation: CASSVAGGTAEKLFF.

The chain recombines TRBV6-5 with TRBJ2-5; the D gene is possibly TRBD1 (6 bases). Trimming removed 2 bases from V and 9 bases from J, with 16 bases in between. Germline-derived CDR1 and CDR2 are MNHEY and SVGAGI. CDR3 length equals 14 residues. As DNA, the CDR3 is TGTGCCAGCAGTTACCGGACAGAAATAGGGGCCCAGTACTTC. Residues: CASSYRTEIGAQYF.

V and J are TRBV19 and TRBJ1-5, with D unclear. Trimming took 5 bases from V and 0 from J, leaving 14 bases between them. From germline, CDR1 is LNHDA and CDR2 SQIVND (reference sequence). This CDR3 has 16 amino acids. For the CDR3, the DNA is TGTGCCAGTAGTCCAGTACCCCAATATAGCAATCAGCCCCAGCATTTT. Translating gives CASSPVPQYSNQPQHF.